The clone carrying this T cell receptor (beta chain) was detected a few times. What it recognizes is unknown. The data belong to a study of tumor and adjacent non-tumor tissue in lung cancer. Study-wide points: TCR diversity was significantly greater in tumor than normal lung tissue.

Three rounds of nested PCR, following a modified ARM-PCR protocol, produced the TCRbeta library. Using its own MiXCR run on the multiplex PCR reads, TCRdb lists one record per CDR3 protein. The sample records roughly 49,000 distinct CDR3 sequences, about 80% being singletons. CDR1 is SEHNR and CDR2 is FQNEAQ in the germline V gene (reference sequence). Trimming pared 2 bases from V and 8 bases from J, leaving 30 bases between. This CDR3 is 20 amino acids long. The template was RNA from unsorted bulk tissue. This non-tumor lung sample came from over 3 cm beyond the tumor edge. This chain joins TRBV7-9 and TRBJ1-4, with a possible D match to TRBD1 (5 bases). The sample comprised distant non-tumor lung tissue. This TCR derives from a woman aged 55-69 years with non-small cell lung cancer. In DNA form, the CDR3 reads TGTGCCAGCAGCTTATTCTGGGGGGGAATGAATCGGAAGGTGGACGAAAAACTGTTTTTT. Its translation: CASSLFWGGMNRKVDEKLFF.